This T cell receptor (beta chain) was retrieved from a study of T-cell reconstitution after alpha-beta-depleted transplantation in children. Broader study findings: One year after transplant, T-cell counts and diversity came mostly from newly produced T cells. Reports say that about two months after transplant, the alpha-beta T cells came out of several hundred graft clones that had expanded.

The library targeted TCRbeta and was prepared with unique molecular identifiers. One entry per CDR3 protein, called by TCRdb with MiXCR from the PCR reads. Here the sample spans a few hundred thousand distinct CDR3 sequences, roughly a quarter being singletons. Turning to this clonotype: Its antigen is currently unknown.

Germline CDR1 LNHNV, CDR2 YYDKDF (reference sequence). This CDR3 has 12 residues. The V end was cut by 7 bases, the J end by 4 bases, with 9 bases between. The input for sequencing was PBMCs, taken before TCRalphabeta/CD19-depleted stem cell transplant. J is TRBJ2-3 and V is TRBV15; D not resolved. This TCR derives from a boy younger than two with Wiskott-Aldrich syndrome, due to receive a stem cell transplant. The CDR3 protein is CATKLNADTQYF. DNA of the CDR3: TGTGCCACCAAATTGAACGCAGATACGCAGTATTTT.